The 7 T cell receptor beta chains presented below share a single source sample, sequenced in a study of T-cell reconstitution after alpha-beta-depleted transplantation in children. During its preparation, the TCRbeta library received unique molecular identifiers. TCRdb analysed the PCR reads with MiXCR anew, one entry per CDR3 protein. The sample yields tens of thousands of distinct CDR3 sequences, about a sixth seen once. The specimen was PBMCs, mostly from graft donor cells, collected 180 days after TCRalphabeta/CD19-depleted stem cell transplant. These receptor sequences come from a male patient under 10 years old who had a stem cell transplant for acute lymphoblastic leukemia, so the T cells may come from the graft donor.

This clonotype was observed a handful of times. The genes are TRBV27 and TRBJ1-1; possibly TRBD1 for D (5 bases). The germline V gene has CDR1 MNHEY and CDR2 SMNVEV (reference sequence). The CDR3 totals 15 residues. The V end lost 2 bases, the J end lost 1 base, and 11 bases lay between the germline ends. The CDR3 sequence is CASSLAGVANTEAFF. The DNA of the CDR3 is TGTGCCAGCAGTTTAGCGGGGGTCGCGAACACTGAAGCTTTCTTT.

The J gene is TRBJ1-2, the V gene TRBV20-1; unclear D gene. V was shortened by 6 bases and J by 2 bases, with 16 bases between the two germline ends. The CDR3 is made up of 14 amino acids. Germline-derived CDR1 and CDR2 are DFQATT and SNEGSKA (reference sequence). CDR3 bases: TGCAGTGCCTTTCTGAGGAAGGGAAACTATGGCTACACCTTC. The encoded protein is CSAFLRKGNYGYTF.

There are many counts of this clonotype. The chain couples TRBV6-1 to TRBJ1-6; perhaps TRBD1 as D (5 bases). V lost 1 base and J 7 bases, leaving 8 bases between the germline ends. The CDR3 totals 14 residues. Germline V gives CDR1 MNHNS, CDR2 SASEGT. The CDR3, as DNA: TGTGCCAGCAGTGAAGAGGGGCTAAATTCACCCCTCCACTTT. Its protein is CASSEEGLNSPLHF.

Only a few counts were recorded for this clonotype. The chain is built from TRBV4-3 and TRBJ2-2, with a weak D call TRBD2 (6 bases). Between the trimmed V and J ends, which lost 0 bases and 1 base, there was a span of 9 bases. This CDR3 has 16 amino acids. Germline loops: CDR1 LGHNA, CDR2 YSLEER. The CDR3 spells CASSQEAGRNTGELFF. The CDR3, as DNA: TGCGCCAGCAGCCAAGAGGCGGGACGGAACACCGGGGAGCTGTTTTTT.

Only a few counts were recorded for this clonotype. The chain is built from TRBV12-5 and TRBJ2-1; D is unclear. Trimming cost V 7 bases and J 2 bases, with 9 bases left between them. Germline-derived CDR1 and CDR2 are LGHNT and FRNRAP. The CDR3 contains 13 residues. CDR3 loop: CASARSTYNEQFF. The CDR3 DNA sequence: TGTGCTAGTGCGAGGAGTACCTACAATGAGCAGTTCTTC. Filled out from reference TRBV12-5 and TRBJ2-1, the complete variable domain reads DARVTQTPRHKVTEMGQEVTMRCQPILGHNTVFWYRQTMMQGLELLAYFRNRAPLDDSGMPKDRFSAEMPDATLATLKIQPSEPRDSAVYFCASARSTYNEQFFGPGTRLTVL.

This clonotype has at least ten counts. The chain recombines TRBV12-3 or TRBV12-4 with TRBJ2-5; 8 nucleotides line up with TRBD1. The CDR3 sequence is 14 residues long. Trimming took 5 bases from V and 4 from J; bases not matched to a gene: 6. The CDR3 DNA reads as TGTGCCAGCAGTCCCCCAGGGGGCGGAGAGACCCAGTACTTC. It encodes CASSPPGGGETQYF.

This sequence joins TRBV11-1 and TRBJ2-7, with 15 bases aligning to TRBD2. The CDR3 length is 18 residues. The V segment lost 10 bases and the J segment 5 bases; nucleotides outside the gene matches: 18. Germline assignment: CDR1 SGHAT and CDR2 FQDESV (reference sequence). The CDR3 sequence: CATSSRGLAGGAENEQYF. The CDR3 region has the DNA TGTGCCACCTCTTCCCGAGGACTAGCGGGGGGGGCGGAGAACGAGCAGTACTTC.